This is a list of T cell receptor beta chains from one sample in a study of T cell responses to AZD1222 COVID-19 vaccine. Sequencing was performed with immunoSEQ multiplex PCR; in TCRdb, only in-frame clones are kept and a portion is missing. The data contain 180,000 or so clones, around 89% of them singletons. The sample consisted of peripheral blood, taken 28 days after the second AZD1222 dose. The receptors originated from an adult who received the AZD1222 COVID-19 vaccine. CDR3s include the opening cysteine and the closing phenylalanine or tryptophan. The order of the fields is V gene, D gene, clone size, J gene, CDR3 DNA, CDR3 protein. The D gene is left open where the match is weak. Only some rows state a clone size, as once, few, many or a class for expanded clones.

TRBV6-5	-	-	TRBJ2-3	TGTGCCAGCAGTTACTCCGGAGCTAGCACAGATACGCAGTATTTT	CASSYSGASTDTQYF
TRBV5-4	TRBD2	-	TRBJ2-2	TGTGCCAGCAGCTTGGTAGCGGGAGGCCTGAACACCGGGGAGCTGTTTTTT	CASSLVAGGLNTGELFF
TRBV3-1/TRBV3-2	-	-	TRBJ2-2	TGTGCCAGCAGCCAGGGGGCCGGGGAGCTGTTTTTT	CASSQGAGELFF
TRBV2	-	-	TRBJ2-7	TGTGCCAGCAAATTTCTCAGGGTGGCTGACGAGCAGTACTTC	CASKFLRVADEQYF
TRBV15	-	-	TRBJ2-7	TGTGCCACCAGCAGAGATCCTGGTACCTACGAGCAGTACTTC	CATSRDPGTYEQYF
TRBV7-3	TRBD2	once	TRBJ2-1	TGTGCCAGCAGCCCTGAGGCGGGCGGGAGCTCCTACAATGAGCAGTTCTTC	CASSPEAGGSSYNEQFF
TRBV12-5	-	-	TRBJ2-3	TGTGCTAGTGGCCCTGGTCGGGGCACAGATACGCAGTATTTT	CASGPGRGTDTQYF
TRBV18	TRBD1	-	TRBJ1-1	TGTGCCAGCTCACCCGCTATCTTACAGGGGAGGGACACTGAAGCTTTCTTT	CASSPAILQGRDTEAFF
TRBV5-4	-	-	TRBJ2-1	TGTGCCAGCAGCTCGACGTTTGGGACTGGGACCTACAATGAGCAGTTCTTC	CASSSTFGTGTYNEQFF
TRBV6-5	-	-	TRBJ2-3	TGTGCCAGCAGCAGTAGCGGAGAGGCAGATACGCAGTATTTT	CASSSSGEADTQYF
TRBV19	TRBD1	-	TRBJ1-6	TGTGCCAGTAGCCCTCCGGGACAGGGGATGAACTCACCCCTCCACTTT	CASSPPGQGMNSPLHF